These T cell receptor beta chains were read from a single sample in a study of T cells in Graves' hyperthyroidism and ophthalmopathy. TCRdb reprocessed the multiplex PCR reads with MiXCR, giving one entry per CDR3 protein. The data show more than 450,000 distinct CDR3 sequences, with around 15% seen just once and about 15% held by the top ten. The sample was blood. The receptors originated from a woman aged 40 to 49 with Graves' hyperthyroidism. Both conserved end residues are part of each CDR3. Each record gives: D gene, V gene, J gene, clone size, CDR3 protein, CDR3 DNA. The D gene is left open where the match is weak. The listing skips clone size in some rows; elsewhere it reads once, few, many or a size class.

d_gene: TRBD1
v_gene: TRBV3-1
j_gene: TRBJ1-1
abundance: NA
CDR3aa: CASSNRGAWTEAFF
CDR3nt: TGTGCCAGCAGCAACAGGGGCGCCTGGACTGAAGCTTTCTTT

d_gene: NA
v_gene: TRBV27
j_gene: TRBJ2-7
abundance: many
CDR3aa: CASSFALGQGYEQYF
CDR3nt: TGTGCCAGCAGTTTCGCTCTGGGACAAGGCTACGAGCAGTACTTC

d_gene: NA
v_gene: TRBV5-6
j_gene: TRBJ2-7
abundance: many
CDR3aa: CASRRKDGSYEQYF
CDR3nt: TGTGCCAGCAGGCGAAAGGACGGATCCTACGAGCAGTACTTC

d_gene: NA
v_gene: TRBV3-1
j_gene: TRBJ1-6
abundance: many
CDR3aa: CASSQGQLYNSPLHF
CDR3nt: TGTGCCAGCAGCCAAGGACAGCTTTATAATTCACCCCTCCACTTT

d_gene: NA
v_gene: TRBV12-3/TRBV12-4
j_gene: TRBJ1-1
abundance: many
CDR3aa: CASSNQGLGEAFF
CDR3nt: TGTGCCAGTAGCAATCAGGGCCTTGGTGAAGCTTTCTTT

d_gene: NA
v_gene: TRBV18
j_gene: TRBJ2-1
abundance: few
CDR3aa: CASSPKGLTDPYNEQFF
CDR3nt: TGTGCCAGCTCACCTAAGGGACTTACGGACCCTTACAATGAGCAGTTCTTC

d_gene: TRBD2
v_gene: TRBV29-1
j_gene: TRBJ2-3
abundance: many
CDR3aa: CSVDGTSGRGSTDTQYF
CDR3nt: TGCAGCGTTGATGGGACTAGCGGGAGGGGAAGCACAGATACGCAGTATTTT

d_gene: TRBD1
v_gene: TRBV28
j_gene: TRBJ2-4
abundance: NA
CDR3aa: CASRPGTGANIQYF
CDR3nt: TGTGCCAGCAGACCCGGGACAGGGGCAAACATTCAGTACTTC

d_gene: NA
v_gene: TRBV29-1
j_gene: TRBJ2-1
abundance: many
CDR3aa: CSVAQGSEQFF
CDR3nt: TGCAGCGTCGCACAGGGATCTGAGCAGTTCTTC

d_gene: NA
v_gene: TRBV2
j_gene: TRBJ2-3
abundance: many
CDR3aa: CAGWGAGPTDTQYF
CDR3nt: TGTGCCGGGTGGGGCGCAGGTCCCACAGATACGCAGTATTTT

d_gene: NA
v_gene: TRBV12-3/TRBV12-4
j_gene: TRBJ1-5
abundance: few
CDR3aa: CASSPRRGQLQPQHF
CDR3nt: TGTGCCAGCAGCCCCAGACGGGGGCAGTTACAGCCCCAGCATTTT

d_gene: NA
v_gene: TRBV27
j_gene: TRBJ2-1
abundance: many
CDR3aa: CASSLRQDSYNEQFF
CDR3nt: TGTGCCAGCAGTTTACGGCAGGACTCCTACAATGAGCAGTTCTTC

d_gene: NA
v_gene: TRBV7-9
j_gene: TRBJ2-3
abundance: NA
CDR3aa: CASSLRAVSTDTQYF
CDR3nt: TGTGCCAGCAGCTTGAGGGCAGTTAGCACAGATACGCAGTATTTT

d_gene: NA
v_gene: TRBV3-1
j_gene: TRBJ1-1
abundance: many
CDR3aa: CASSLRALGTEAFF
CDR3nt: TGTGCCAGCAGCCTAAGGGCCCTGGGGACTGAAGCTTTCTTT

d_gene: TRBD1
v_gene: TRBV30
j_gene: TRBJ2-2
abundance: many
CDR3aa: CAWCKDREPTGELFF
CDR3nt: TGTGCCTGGTGTAAGGACAGGGAGCCCACCGGGGAGCTGTTTTTT

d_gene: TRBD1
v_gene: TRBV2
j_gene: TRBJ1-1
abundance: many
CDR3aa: CASSEDRAGTEAFF
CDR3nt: TGTGCCAGCAGTGAGGACAGGGCGGGCACTGAAGCTTTCTTT

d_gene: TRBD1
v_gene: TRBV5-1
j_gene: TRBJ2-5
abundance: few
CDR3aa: CASSPLGQGEETQYF
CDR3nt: TGCGCCAGCAGCCCACTTGGACAGGGGGAAGAGACCCAGTACTTC

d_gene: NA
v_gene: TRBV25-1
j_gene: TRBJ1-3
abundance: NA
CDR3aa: CASPGESGDTIYF
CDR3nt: TGTGCCAGCCCAGGGGAATCTGGAGACACCATATATTTT

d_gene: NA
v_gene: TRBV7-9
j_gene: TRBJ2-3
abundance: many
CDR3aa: CASSQGEQEDTQYF
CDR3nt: TGTGCCAGCAGTCAAGGGGAGCAGGAAGATACGCAGTATTTT

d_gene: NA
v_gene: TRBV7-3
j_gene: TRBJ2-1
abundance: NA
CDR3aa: CASSSGNNNEQFF
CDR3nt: TGTGCCAGCAGCTCGGGGAATAACAATGAGCAGTTCTTC